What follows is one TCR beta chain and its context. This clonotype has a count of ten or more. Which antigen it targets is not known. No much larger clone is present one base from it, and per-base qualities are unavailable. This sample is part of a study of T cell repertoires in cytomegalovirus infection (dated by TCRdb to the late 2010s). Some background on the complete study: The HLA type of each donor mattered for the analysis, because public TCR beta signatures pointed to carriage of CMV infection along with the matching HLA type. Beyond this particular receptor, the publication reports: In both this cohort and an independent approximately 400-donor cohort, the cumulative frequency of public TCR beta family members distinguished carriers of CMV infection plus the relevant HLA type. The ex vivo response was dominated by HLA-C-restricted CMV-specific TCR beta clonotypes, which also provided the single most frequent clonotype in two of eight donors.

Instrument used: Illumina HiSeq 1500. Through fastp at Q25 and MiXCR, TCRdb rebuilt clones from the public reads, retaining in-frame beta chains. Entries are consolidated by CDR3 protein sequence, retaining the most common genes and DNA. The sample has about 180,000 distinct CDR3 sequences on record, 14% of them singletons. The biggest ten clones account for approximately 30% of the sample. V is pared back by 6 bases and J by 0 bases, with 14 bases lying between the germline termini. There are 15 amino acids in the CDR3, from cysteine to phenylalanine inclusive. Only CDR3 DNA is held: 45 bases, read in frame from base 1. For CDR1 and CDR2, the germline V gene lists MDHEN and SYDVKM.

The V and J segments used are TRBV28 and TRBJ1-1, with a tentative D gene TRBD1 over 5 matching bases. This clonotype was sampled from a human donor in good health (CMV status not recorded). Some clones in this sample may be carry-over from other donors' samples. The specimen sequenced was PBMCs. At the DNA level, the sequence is TGTGCCAGCAGCCCCCCGGGACGGTTGAACACTGAAGCTTTCTTT. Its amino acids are CASSPPGRLNTEAFF.